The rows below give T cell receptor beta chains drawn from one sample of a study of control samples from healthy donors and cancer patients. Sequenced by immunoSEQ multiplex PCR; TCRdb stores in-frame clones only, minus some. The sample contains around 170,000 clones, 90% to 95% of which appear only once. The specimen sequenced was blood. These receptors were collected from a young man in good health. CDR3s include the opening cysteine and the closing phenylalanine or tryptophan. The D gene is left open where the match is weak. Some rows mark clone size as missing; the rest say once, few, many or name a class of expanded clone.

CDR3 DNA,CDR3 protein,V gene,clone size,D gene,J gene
TGCGCCACCTCCAGGGGTATTCAAGAGACCCAGTACTTC,CATSRGIQETQYF,TRBV10-1,-,-,TRBJ2-5
TGTGCCAGCAGCTTAGCGTGGGGGACTAGCGGCAGACAGTACTTC,CASSLAWGTSGRQYF,TRBV7-2,-,TRBD2,TRBJ2-7
TGTGCCAGCAGCCCCGCGGGACAGGGTTCAACACCCCTCCACTTT,CASSPAGQGSTPLHF,TRBV5-6,once,TRBD1,TRBJ1-6
TGTGCCACCAGCAGAGATTTAAGTCTAGCGGGTGCGGAGACCCAGTACTTC,CATSRDLSLAGAETQYF,TRBV15,-,TRBD2,TRBJ2-5
TGTGCCAGCAGTTTATTGGGCAGGATCCACGAGCAGTACTTC,CASSLLGRIHEQYF,TRBV27,-,-,TRBJ2-7
TGTGCCAGCAGTGAAATGCGGGAGGTCTACAATGAGCAGTTCTTC,CASSEMREVYNEQFF,TRBV6-1,-,TRBD2,TRBJ2-1
TGTGCCGGTGGGGGGGATCGGGTAGCTTTCTTT,CAGGGDRVAFF,TRBV7-9,-,-,TRBJ1-1
TGTGCCTCAAAACCCCCCATGGTCACTGAAGCTTTCTTT,CASKPPMVTEAFF,TRBV10-3,-,-,TRBJ1-1
TGCGCCAGCACCCTCGCCCCAGGCAGGTCTACCTACGAGCAGTACTTC,CASTLAPGRSTYEQYF,TRBV5-1,-,-,TRBJ2-7
TGTGCCAGCAGCGTAGACCTGGGGGCGGATGGCTACACCTTC,CASSVDLGADGYTF,TRBV9,-,-,TRBJ1-2
TGCGCCAGCAGCTTGGGACAGCAAGAGACCCAGTACTTC,CASSLGQQETQYF,TRBV5-1,-,-,TRBJ2-5
TGTGCCAGCAGCCGTGGACAGACGAACACTGAAGCTTTCTTT,CASSRGQTNTEAFF,TRBV6-5,-,-,TRBJ1-1
TGTGCCAGCAGTTGGTTCTCTGGGGCCAACGTCCTGACTTTC,CASSWFSGANVLTF,TRBV6-2/TRBV6-3,-,-,TRBJ2-6
TGTGCCACCGCCGGCCCCACCGATGGCTACACCTTC,CATAGPTDGYTF,TRBV19,-,-,TRBJ1-2
TGCAGTGCTAGAGATCACCAGTACTTC,CSARDHQYF,TRBV20-1,-,-,TRBJ2-7
TGTGCCAGCAGTCGTACAGGGGATCAGCCCCAGCATTTT,CASSRTGDQPQHF,TRBV7-3,-,TRBD1,TRBJ1-5
TGTGCCTGGAAAAAGCCCGAAATTTGGAACACTGAAGCTTTCTTT,CAWKKPEIWNTEAFF,TRBV30,-,-,TRBJ1-1
TGTGCCAGTAGTATAGCCAGTTATGGCTACACCTTC,CASSIASYGYTF,TRBV19,-,-,TRBJ1-2
TGTGCCAGCAGCTTTAAAGCGGGGGGGCTGGATACGCAGTATTTT,CASSFKAGGLDTQYF,TRBV11-2,-,TRBD2,TRBJ2-3
TGTGCCAGCAAACCCAGCGGGGCTCCGGGGGAGCAGTACTTC,CASKPSGAPGEQYF,TRBV7-2,few,TRBD2,TRBJ2-7
TGCGCCAGCAGCTTACCGGGACTAGCAGGCTACAATGAGCAGTTCTTC,CASSLPGLAGYNEQFF,TRBV5-1,-,TRBD2,TRBJ2-1
TGCGCCAGCAGCCCGCGGGGGGGTACAGATACGCAGTATTTT,CASSPRGGTDTQYF,TRBV5-1,-,TRBD2,TRBJ2-3
TGCGCCAGCAATCCCGGGGGGTACAATGAGCAGTTCTTC,CASNPGGYNEQFF,TRBV5-1,-,TRBD2,TRBJ2-1
TGTGCCACCAGCAGAGATCTCGAGGGGCCGTCTGAAGCTTTCTTT,CATSRDLEGPSEAFF,TRBV15,few,-,TRBJ1-1
TGTGCCATCAGGGCTAGCGGGGGCCAAGAGACCCAGTACTTC,CAIRASGGQETQYF,TRBV10-3,-,TRBD2,TRBJ2-5
TGTGCCAGCAACCCGTCCCTGAGGCCCTCCCGCGTGTTCTTT,CASNPSLRPSRVFF,TRBV27,-,-,TRBJ1-1
TGTGCCAGCAGTTACTCGTTGACTAGCGGGACCTATCTAGCCAAAAACATTCAGTACTTC,CASSYSLTSGTYLAKNIQYF,TRBV6-2/TRBV6-3,-,TRBD2,TRBJ2-4
TGTGCCAGCAGCTTCAGCCAGCGGGGCCTTCAAGAGACCCAGTACTTC,CASSFSQRGLQETQYF,TRBV11-2,-,TRBD2,TRBJ2-5
TGTGCCACCAGTGATATTTATTACAATGAGCAGTTCTTC,CATSDIYYNEQFF,TRBV24-1,-,-,TRBJ2-1
TGTGCCAGCAGCTCGCTACCGGGACAGGGGACGGAAGCTTTCTTT,CASSSLPGQGTEAFF,TRBV7-2,-,TRBD1,TRBJ1-1
TGTGCCAGCAGCATGACCGGGACAGGGCTTCAAGAGACCCAGTACTTC,CASSMTGTGLQETQYF,TRBV28,-,TRBD1,TRBJ2-5
TGTGCCAGCAGCCCCTGGTTCGAGACAGGGGCCAGGACGTTCCACTTT,CASSPWFETGARTFHF,TRBV7-8,-,TRBD1,TRBJ1-6
TGTGCCAGTAGTACTCCCCCATGGGATTATAGCAATCAGCCCCAGCATTTT,CASSTPPWDYSNQPQHF,TRBV19,-,-,TRBJ1-5
TGTGCCAGCAGTCAACGAGGACGCAATCAGCCCCAGCATTTT,CASSQRGRNQPQHF,TRBV7-2,-,-,TRBJ1-5
TGTGCCAGCAGGACCACAGGGGTGCGGGGAAACGAGCAGTACTTC,CASRTTGVRGNEQYF,TRBV6-5,-,-,TRBJ2-7
TGTGCCAGCAGCCAAGACAAGAAGCAAGGGGGCCGAAGCACAGATACGCAGTATTTT,CASSQDKKQGGRSTDTQYF,TRBV4-2,-,TRBD1,TRBJ2-3
TGTGCCACCAGTGATCCCGCAGGGGGCGGGTCTAATGAAAAACTGTTTTTT,CATSDPAGGGSNEKLFF,TRBV24-1,-,TRBD1,TRBJ1-4
TGTGCCAGCAGCCAATTAACAGGGGTCGGCTACACCTTC,CASSQLTGVGYTF,TRBV3-1/TRBV3-2,-,TRBD1,TRBJ1-2
TGCGCCAGCAGTGAGTTCTCAACAGGGAACACTGAAGCTTTCTTT,CASSEFSTGNTEAFF,TRBV10-2,once,-,TRBJ1-1
TGCGCCAGCAGCCCGGGACAGTGGAGCTACGAGCAGTACTTC,CASSPGQWSYEQYF,TRBV4-3,once,TRBD1,TRBJ2-7
TGTGCCAGCAGCTCCTCCCCAGCTAACTATGGCTACACCTTC,CASSSSPANYGYTF,TRBV7-2,-,-,TRBJ1-2
TGTGCCAGCAGCTTTAACGTACAGGCGGACGAGCAGTACTTC,CASSFNVQADEQYF,TRBV5-4,-,-,TRBJ2-7
TGTGCCAGCAGCCCTACGCCACTAGCGGGGGGGCTAAACAATGAGCAGTTCTTC,CASSPTPLAGGLNNEQFF,TRBV6-2/TRBV6-3,-,TRBD2,TRBJ2-1
TGTGCCAGCAGCTGGAGGGTCGCCGTATCAAACATTCAGTACTTC,CASSWRVAVSNIQYF,TRBV11-2,-,-,TRBJ2-4
TGTGCCACCAGTGACGGTCCGATCGGGCTCTCCGAGCAGTACTTC,CATSDGPIGLSEQYF,TRBV24-1,-,-,TRBJ2-7
TGTGCCAGCAGTAGAGAGGAGGGACCCTACGAGCAGTACTTC,CASSREEGPYEQYF,TRBV2,-,-,TRBJ2-7
TGTGCCAGTAGTATATCTGCAGGGAGGAATGAGCAGTTCTTC,CASSISAGRNEQFF,TRBV19,-,-,TRBJ2-1
TGTGCCATCAGCCTAGGGACAGACTCTTCACCCCTCCACTTT,CAISLGTDSSPLHF,TRBV10-3,-,TRBD1,TRBJ1-6
TGTGCCAGCAGTCTCCGGATGGACAGGGGGCCGAGTGAGCAGTTCTTC,CASSLRMDRGPSEQFF,TRBV27,-,TRBD1,TRBJ2-1
TGTGCCAGCAGCTTATTGGCAATTCCCTACGAGCAGTACTTC,CASSLLAIPYEQYF,TRBV13,many,-,TRBJ2-7